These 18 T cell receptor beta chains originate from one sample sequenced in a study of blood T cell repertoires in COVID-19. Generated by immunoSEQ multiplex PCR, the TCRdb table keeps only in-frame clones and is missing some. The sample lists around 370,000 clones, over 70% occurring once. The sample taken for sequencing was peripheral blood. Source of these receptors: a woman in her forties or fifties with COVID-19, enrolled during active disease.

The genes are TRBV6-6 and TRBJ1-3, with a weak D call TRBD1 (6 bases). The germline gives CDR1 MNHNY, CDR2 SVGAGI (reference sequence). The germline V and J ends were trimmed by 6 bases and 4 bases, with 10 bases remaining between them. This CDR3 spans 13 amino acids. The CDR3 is CASRSQGGNTIYF. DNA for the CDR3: TGTGCCAGCAGATCACAGGGAGGAAACACCATATATTTT.

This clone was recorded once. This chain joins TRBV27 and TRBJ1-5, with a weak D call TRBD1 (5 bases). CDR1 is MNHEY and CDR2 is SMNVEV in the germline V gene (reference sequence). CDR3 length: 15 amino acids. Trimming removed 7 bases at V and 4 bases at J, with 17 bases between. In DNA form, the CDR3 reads TGTGCCAGCACCTCACACGGGCCAGGGAATCAGCCCCAGCATTTT. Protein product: CASTSHGPGNQPQHF.

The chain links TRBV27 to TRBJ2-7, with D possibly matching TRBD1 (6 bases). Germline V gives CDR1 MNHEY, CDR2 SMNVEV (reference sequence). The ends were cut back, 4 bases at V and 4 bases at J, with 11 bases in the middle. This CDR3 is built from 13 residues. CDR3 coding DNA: TGTGCCAGCAGTTGGACAGTCCAATACGAGCAGTACTTC. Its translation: CASSWTVQYEQYF.

The CDR3 DNA reads as TGTGCCAGCAGCGCCGGGACAGGGGGCCTCATGAACACTGAAGCTTTCTTT. Its translation is CASSAGTGGLMNTEAFF. This sequence joins TRBV9 and TRBJ1-1, with 12 bases aligning to TRBD1. After removal of 3 bases from V and 0 bases from J, the junction contained 6 bases not matched to a gene. CDR3 length equals 17 residues. Germline V gives CDR1 SGDLS, CDR2 YYNGEE.

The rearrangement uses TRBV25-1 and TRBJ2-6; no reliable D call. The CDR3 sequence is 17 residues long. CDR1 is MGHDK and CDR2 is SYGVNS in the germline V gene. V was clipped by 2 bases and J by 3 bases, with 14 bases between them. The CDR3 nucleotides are TGTGCCAGCAGTGAACGATCAACCCCCGGTGGGGCCAACGTCCTGACTTTC. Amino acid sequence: CASSERSTPGGANVLTF.

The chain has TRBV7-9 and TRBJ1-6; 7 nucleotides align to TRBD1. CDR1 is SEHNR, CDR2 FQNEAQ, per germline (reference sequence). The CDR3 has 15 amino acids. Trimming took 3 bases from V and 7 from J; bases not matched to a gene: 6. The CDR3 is CASSLPGQSNSPLHF. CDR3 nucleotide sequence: TGTGCCAGCAGCTTGCCGGGACAGAGCAATTCACCCCTCCACTTT.

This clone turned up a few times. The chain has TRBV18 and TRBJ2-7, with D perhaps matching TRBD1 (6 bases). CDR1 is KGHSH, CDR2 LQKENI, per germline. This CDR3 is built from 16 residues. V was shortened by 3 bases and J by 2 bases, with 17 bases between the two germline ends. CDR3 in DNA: TGTGCCAGCTCACCGCTGGCAGGGGCCATGGCCTACGAGCAGTACTTC. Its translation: CASSPLAGAMAYEQYF.

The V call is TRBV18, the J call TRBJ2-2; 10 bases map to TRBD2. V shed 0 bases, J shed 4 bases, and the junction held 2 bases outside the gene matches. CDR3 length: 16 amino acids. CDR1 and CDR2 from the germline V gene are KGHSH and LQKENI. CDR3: CASSPPTSGPTGELFF. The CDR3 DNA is TGTGCCAGCTCACCACCGACTAGCGGGCCCACCGGGGAGCTGTTTTTT.

This chain's CDR3 is CASSISAGGPITNYNEQFF. The CDR3 DNA reads as TGTGCCAGTAGTATATCGGCGGGAGGCCCTATAACAAATTACAATGAGCAGTTCTTC. J is TRBJ2-1 and V is TRBV19; 8 positions agree with TRBD2. The germline V gene has CDR1 LNHDA and CDR2 SQIVND (reference sequence). This CDR3 is built from 19 residues. The V and J ends lost 2 bases and 4 bases, in that order; junction bases with no gene match: 16.

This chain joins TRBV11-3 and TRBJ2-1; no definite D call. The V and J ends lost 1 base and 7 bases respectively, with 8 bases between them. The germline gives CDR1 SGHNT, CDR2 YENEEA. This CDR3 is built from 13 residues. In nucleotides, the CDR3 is TGTGCCAGCAGCTTAGCGGTAGTGAATGAGCAGTTCTTC. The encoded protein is CASSLAVVNEQFF.

The CDR3 DNA is TGCGCCAGCAGTGACGGAGGATACAATGAGCAGTTCTTC. Its protein product is CASSDGGYNEQFF. The rearrangement joins TRBV10-1 to TRBJ2-1; D may be TRBD2 (5 bases). Trimming took off 3 bases at V and 4 bases at J, with 7 bases between the two ends. CDR3 length equals 13 residues. The germline CDR1 and CDR2 sequences are WNHNN and SYGVQD (reference sequence).

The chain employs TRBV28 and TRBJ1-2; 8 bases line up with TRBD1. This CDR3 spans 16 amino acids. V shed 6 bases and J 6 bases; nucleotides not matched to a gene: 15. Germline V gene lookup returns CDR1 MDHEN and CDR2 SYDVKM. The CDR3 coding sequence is TGTGCCAGCAGCACCATTCAGGGGGCACAGAGGAATGGCTACACCTTC. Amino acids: CASSTIQGAQRNGYTF.

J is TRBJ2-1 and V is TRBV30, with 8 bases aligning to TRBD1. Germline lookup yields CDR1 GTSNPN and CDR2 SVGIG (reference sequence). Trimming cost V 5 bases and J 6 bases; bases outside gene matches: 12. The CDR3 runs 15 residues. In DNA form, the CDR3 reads TGTGCCTGGGAAACGATCGGGACAGGTTTCAATGAGCAGTTCTTC. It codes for CAWETIGTGFNEQFF.

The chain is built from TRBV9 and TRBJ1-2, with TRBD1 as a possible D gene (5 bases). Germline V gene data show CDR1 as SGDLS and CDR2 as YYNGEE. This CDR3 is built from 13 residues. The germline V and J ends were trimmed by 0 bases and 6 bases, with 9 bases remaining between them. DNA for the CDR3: TGTGCCAGCAGCGTAGGTCCGGGGGATGGCTACACCTTC. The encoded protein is CASSVGPGDGYTF.

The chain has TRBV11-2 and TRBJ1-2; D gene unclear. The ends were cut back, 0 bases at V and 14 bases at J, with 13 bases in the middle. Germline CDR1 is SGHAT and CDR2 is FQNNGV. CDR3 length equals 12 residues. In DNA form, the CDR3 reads TGTGCCAGCAGCTTAGATGGAGGGTACGAGACCTTC. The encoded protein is CASSLDGGYETF.

CDR3 sequence reads: CASSEGHGTASAYNSPLHF. In DNA, the CDR3 is TGTGCCAGCAGCGAGGGCCACGGGACAGCCTCGGCCTATAATTCACCCCTCCACTTT. The chain is built from TRBV9 and TRBJ1-6, with 7 bases identical to TRBD1. The CDR3 sequence is 19 residues long. The germline V gene has CDR1 SGDLS and CDR2 YYNGEE. V gave up 3 bases and J gave up 2 bases; unmatched junction bases: 14.

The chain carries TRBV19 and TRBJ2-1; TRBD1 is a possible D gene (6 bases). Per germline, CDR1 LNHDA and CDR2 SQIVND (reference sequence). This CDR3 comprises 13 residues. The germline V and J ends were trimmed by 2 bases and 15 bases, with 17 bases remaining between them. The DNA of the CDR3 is TGTGCCAGTAGTATAAGGGACACCCGAAAGCGGTTCTTC. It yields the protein CASSIRDTRKRFF. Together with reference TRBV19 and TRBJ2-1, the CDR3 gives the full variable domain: DGGITQSPKYLFRKEGQNVTLSCEQNLNHDAMYWYRQDPGQGLRLIYYSQIVNDFQKGDIAEGYSVSREKKESFPLTVTSAQKNPTAFYLCASSIRDTRKRFFGPGTRLTVL.

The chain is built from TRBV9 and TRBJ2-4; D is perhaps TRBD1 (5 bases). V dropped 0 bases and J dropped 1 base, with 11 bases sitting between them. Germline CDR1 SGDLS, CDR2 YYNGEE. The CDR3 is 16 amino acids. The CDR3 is CASSVGTSTAKNIQYF. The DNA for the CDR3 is TGTGCCAGCAGCGTAGGGACATCCACCGCCAAAAACATTCAGTACTTC.